Sequencing of this TCR beta chain was carried out in a study of T cells in Graves' hyperthyroidism and ophthalmopathy. About the study: Any treatment followed the collection of peripheral blood at initial diagnosis.

Trimming left V 7 bases short and J 2 bases short, with 27 bases between. The CDR3 runs to 19 residues. The source material, RNA transcripts, was used to amplify TCR beta CDR3 regions. A set of HTBI primers served as the primers for a first-round RT-PCR of the TCR CDR3. TCRdb reanalysed the multiplex PCR reads using MiXCR and keeps one entry per CDR3 protein. The sample includes approximately 300,000 distinct CDR3 sequences, 16% of them seen just once. Stable disease denoted Graves' hyperthyroidism without ophthalmopathy progression within 18 months. Out of 10 ml of fresh peripheral blood came the PBMCs.

Sequenced input: blood. The V call is TRBV12-3 or TRBV12-4, the J call TRBJ2-1, with D perhaps given as TRBD1 or TRBD2 (5 bases each). This receptor was identified in a man aged 25-45 years with Graves' hyperthyroidism. The CDR3: CASMGEQVPSAGAYNEQFF. In DNA, the CDR3 is TGTGCCAGCATGGGGGAGCAGGTCCCCTCGGCGGGTGCCTACAATGAGCAGTTCTTC.